The rows below give T cell receptor beta chains drawn from one sample of a study of CD8+CD57+ T cells in acquired aplastic anemia. TCRdb fed the reads into MiXCR, producing one record per CDR3 protein. The sample has around 180,000 distinct CDR3 sequences, roughly 63% seen once. Input material: sorted CD4+, CD8+, or CD8+CD57+ T cells (not recorded which) from PBMCs. These receptors were collected from a human donor in good health. Each CDR3 is given with its conserved first and last residue. A D gene is named only where the DNA matches it firmly. Clone size appears in some rows only: once, few, many, or a class for an expanded clone.

CDR3 protein: CASSATGGTEAFF; CDR3 DNA: TGTGCCAGTAGTGCCACAGGGGGCACTGAAGCTTTCTTT; D gene: TRBD1; clone size: few; CDR3 length: 13; V gene: TRBV19; J gene: TRBJ1-1
CDR3 protein: CASWARNSPLHF; CDR3 DNA: TGTGCCAGCTGGGCAAGGAATTCACCCCTCCACTTT; D gene: .; clone size: .; CDR3 length: 12; V gene: TRBV6-6; J gene: TRBJ1-6
CDR3 protein: CAWSFRRGYTF; CDR3 DNA: TGTGCCTGGTCCTTCAGGAGGGGCTACACCTTC; D gene: .; clone size: many; CDR3 length: 11; V gene: TRBV30; J gene: TRBJ1-2
CDR3 protein: CASSPTTASSYNEQFF; CDR3 DNA: TGTGCCAGCAGTCCCACGACAGCGAGCTCCTACAATGAGCAGTTCTTC; D gene: .; clone size: many; CDR3 length: 16; V gene: TRBV7-3; J gene: TRBJ2-1
CDR3 protein: CASSKLAGGRETQYF; CDR3 DNA: TGTGCCAGCAGCAAGTTAGCGGGGGGAAGAGAGACCCAGTACTTC; D gene: TRBD2; clone size: once; CDR3 length: 15; V gene: TRBV7-9; J gene: TRBJ2-5
CDR3 protein: CASSLGAGEKLFF; CDR3 DNA: TGTGCCAGCAGCTTAGGGGCGGGTGAAAAACTGTTTTTT; D gene: .; clone size: few; CDR3 length: 13; V gene: TRBV7-8; J gene: TRBJ1-4
CDR3 protein: CASSGVTRDTYTYEQYF; CDR3 DNA: TGCGCCAGCAGTGGGGTGACCCGGGACACCTATACCTACGAGCAGTACTTC; D gene: .; clone size: .; CDR3 length: 17; V gene: TRBV10-1; J gene: TRBJ2-7
CDR3 protein: CASSSGRGSYEQYF; CDR3 DNA: TGTGCCAGTAGTAGTGGCAGGGGCTCCTACGAGCAGTACTTC; D gene: .; clone size: many; CDR3 length: 14; V gene: TRBV19; J gene: TRBJ2-7
CDR3 protein: CASSYRDSTYEQYF; CDR3 DNA: TGTGCCAGCAGCTACCGGGACAGCACCTACGAGCAGTACTTC; D gene: TRBD1; clone size: few; CDR3 length: 14; V gene: TRBV7-2; J gene: TRBJ2-7
CDR3 protein: CASSSGTGYNSPLHF; CDR3 DNA: TGTGCCAGCAGCTCGGGGACAGGGTATAATTCACCCCTCCACTTT; D gene: TRBD1; clone size: few; CDR3 length: 15; V gene: TRBV7-8; J gene: TRBJ1-6
CDR3 protein: CSVLRDLGADTQYF; CDR3 DNA: TGCAGCGTTCTCCGGGACCTAGGGGCAGATACGCAGTATTTT; D gene: .; clone size: .; CDR3 length: 14; V gene: TRBV29-1; J gene: TRBJ2-3
CDR3 protein: CSVEGQLQETQYF; CDR3 DNA: TGCAGCGTTGAAGGCCAGCTCCAAGAGACCCAGTACTTC; D gene: .; clone size: .; CDR3 length: 13; V gene: TRBV29-1; J gene: TRBJ2-5
CDR3 protein: CASSSSGGSREKLFF; CDR3 DNA: TGTGCCAGTAGTTCCTCAGGGGGATCGAGGGAAAAACTGTTTTTT; D gene: TRBD1; clone size: .; CDR3 length: 15; V gene: TRBV19; J gene: TRBJ1-4
CDR3 protein: CSVETWGAYNEQFF; CDR3 DNA: TGCAGCGTGGAAACCTGGGGGGCCTACAATGAGCAGTTCTTC; D gene: .; clone size: .; CDR3 length: 14; V gene: TRBV29-1; J gene: TRBJ2-1
CDR3 protein: CASSSPGQGYGELFF; CDR3 DNA: TGTGCCAGCAGTTCACCGGGACAGGGATACGGGGAGCTGTTTTTT; D gene: TRBD1; clone size: .; CDR3 length: 15; V gene: TRBV28; J gene: TRBJ2-2
CDR3 protein: CASSQGHSGREADTQYF; CDR3 DNA: TGTGCCAGCAGCCAAGGCCATAGCGGGAGGGAAGCAGATACGCAGTATTTT; D gene: TRBD2; clone size: many; CDR3 length: 17; V gene: TRBV4-2; J gene: TRBJ2-3
CDR3 protein: CAISSLVGGEAFF; CDR3 DNA: TGTGCCATCAGTTCCTTGGTGGGGGGTGAAGCTTTCTTT; D gene: .; clone size: .; CDR3 length: 13; V gene: TRBV10-3; J gene: TRBJ1-1
CDR3 protein: CASSFVPGHYEQYF; CDR3 DNA: TGTGCCAGCAGCTTCGTCCCGGGACACTACGAGCAGTACTTC; D gene: .; clone size: once; CDR3 length: 14; V gene: TRBV7-2; J gene: TRBJ2-7
CDR3 protein: CASSNDGAGVGNEQFF; CDR3 DNA: TGCGCCAGCAGCAACGATGGAGCGGGAGTAGGAAATGAGCAGTTCTTC; D gene: TRBD2; clone size: many; CDR3 length: 16; V gene: TRBV4-3; J gene: TRBJ2-1
CDR3 protein: CASSAIQGAGGYTF; CDR3 DNA: TGTGCCAGCAGCGCGATACAGGGGGCCGGTGGCTACACCTTC; D gene: TRBD1; clone size: many; CDR3 length: 14; V gene: TRBV5-8; J gene: TRBJ1-2
CDR3 protein: CASSEAGGNTDTQYF; CDR3 DNA: TGTGCCAGCAGTGAAGCGGGGGGGAACACAGATACGCAGTATTTT; D gene: TRBD2; clone size: .; CDR3 length: 15; V gene: TRBV2; J gene: TRBJ2-3
CDR3 protein: CASSLSLPTISYEQYF; CDR3 DNA: TGCGCCAGCAGCCTGAGTCTCCCAACGATCTCCTACGAGCAGTACTTC; D gene: .; clone size: .; CDR3 length: 16; V gene: TRBV5-1; J gene: TRBJ2-7
CDR3 protein: CASSQGPDTQYF; CDR3 DNA: TGTGCCAGCAGCCAAGGGCCCGATACGCAGTATTTT; D gene: .; clone size: once; CDR3 length: 12; V gene: TRBV3-1; J gene: TRBJ2-3
CDR3 protein: CAIREGDLHNEQFF; CDR3 DNA: TGTGCCATCAGGGAGGGGGACTTACACAATGAGCAGTTCTTC; D gene: .; clone size: .; CDR3 length: 14; V gene: TRBV10-3; J gene: TRBJ2-1
CDR3 protein: CASSKTGYQGSPLHF; CDR3 DNA: TGCGCCAGCAGCAAGACAGGGTATCAGGGTTCACCCCTCCACTTT; D gene: TRBD1; clone size: .; CDR3 length: 15; V gene: TRBV5-1; J gene: TRBJ1-6
CDR3 protein: CATSSTAGGAYNEQFF; CDR3 DNA: TGTGCCACCAGCTCAACCGCGGGGGGGGCCTACAATGAGCAGTTCTTC; D gene: TRBD2; clone size: few; CDR3 length: 16; V gene: TRBV15; J gene: TRBJ2-1
CDR3 protein: CASSTQGNPATYEQYF; CDR3 DNA: TGTGCCAGCAGTACGCAGGGAAACCCAGCAACCTACGAGCAGTACTTC; D gene: .; clone size: .; CDR3 length: 16; V gene: TRBV5-5; J gene: TRBJ2-7
CDR3 protein: CASSWLETQYF; CDR3 DNA: TGTGCCAGCAGCTGGCTAGAGACCCAGTACTTC; D gene: .; clone size: .; CDR3 length: 11; V gene: TRBV7-9; J gene: TRBJ2-5
CDR3 protein: CASSTLGELLHF; CDR3 DNA: TGTGCCAGCAGCACCTTAGGGGAGCTCCTCCACTTT; D gene: .; clone size: .; CDR3 length: 12; V gene: TRBV9; J gene: TRBJ1-6